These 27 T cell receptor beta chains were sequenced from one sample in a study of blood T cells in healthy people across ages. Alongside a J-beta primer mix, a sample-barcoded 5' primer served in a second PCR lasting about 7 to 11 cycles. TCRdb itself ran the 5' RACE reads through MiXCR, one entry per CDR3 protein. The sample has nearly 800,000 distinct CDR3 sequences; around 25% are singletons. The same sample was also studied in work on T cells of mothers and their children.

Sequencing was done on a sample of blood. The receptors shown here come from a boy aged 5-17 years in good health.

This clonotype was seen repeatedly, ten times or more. The CDR3 nucleotides are TGCAGCGTTGAAGAGAGGACTAGCGGGTCAGAGACCCAGTACTTC. This codes for CSVEERTSGSETQYF. The V gene is TRBV29-1, the J gene TRBJ2-5; 11 positions match TRBD2. From germline, CDR1 is SQVTM and CDR2 ANQGSEA. V lost 0 bases and J lost 4; bases outside the gene matches: 4. There are 15 residues in the CDR3.

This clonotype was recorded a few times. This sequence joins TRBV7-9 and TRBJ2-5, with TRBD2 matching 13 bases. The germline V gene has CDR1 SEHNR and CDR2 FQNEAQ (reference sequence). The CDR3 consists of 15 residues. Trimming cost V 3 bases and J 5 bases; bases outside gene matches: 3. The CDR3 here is CASSFGTSGMETQYF. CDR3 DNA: TGTGCCAGCAGCTTTGGGACTAGCGGGATGGAGACCCAGTACTTC.

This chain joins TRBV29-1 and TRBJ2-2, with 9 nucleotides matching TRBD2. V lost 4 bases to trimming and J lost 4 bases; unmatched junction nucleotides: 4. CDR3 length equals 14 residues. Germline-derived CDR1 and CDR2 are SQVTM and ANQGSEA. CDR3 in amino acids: CSVGVAGATGELFF. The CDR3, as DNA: TGCAGCGTTGGAGTAGCGGGAGCCACCGGGGAGCTGTTTTTT.

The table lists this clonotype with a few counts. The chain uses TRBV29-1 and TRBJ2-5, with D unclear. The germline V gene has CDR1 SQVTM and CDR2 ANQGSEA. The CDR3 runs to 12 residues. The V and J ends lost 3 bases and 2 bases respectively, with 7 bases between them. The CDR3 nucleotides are TGCAGCGTTGAGCCTTTACAAGAGACCCAGTACTTC. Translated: CSVEPLQETQYF. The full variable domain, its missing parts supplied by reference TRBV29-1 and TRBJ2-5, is SAVISQKPSRDICQRGTSLTIQCQVDSQVTMMFWYRQQPGQSLTLIATANQGSEATYESGFVIDKFPISRPNLTFSTLTVSNMSPEDSSIYLCSVEPLQETQYFGPGTRLLVL.

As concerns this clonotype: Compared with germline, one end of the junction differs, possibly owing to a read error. The CDR3 DNA sequence: TGCGCCCCTCGGGGAAACTCGAACACCGGGGAGCTGTCTTTT. Protein sequence: CAPRGNSNTGELSF. This sequence joins TRBV20-1 and TRBJ2-2, with TRBD2 as a possible D gene (5 bases). The CDR3 is 14 residues long. Germline V lookup: CDR1 DFQATT, CDR2 SNEGSKA (reference sequence).

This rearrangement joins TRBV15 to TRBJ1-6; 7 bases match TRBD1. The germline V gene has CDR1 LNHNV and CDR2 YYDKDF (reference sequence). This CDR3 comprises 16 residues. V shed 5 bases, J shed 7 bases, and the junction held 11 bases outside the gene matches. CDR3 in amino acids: CATSDGPTGWNSPLHF. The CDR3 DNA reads TGTGCCACCAGCGATGGACCGACAGGGTGGAATTCACCCCTCCACTTT.

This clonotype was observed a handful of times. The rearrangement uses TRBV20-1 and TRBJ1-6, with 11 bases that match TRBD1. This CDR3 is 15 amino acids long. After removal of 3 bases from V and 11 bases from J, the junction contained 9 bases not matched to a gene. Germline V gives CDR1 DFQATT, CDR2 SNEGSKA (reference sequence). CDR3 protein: CSARGQGGPGAPLHF. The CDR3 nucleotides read TGCAGTGCTAGGGGACAGGGGGGACCCGGGGCACCCCTCCACTTT.

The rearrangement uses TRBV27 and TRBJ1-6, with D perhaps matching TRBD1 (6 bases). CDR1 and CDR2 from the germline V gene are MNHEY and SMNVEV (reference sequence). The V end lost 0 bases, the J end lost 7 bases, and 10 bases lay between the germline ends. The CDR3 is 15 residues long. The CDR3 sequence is CASSLSQGWNSPLHF. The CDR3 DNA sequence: TGTGCCAGCAGTTTATCCCAGGGGTGGAATTCACCCCTCCACTTT.

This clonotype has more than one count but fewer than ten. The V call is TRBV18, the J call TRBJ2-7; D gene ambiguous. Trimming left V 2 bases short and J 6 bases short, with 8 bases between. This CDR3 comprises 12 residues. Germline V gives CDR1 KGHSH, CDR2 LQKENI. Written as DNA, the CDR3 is TGTGCCAGCTCACCAATAGACTCCGAGCAGTACTTC. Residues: CASSPIDSEQYF.

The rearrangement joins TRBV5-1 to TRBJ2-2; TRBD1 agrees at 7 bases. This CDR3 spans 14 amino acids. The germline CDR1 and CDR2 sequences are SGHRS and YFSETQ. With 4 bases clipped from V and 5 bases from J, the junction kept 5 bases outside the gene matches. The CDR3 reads CASSPLQGTGELFF. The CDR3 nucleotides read TGCGCCAGCAGCCCCTTACAGGGGACCGGGGAGCTGTTTTTT. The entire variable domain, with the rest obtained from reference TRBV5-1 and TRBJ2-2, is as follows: KAGVTQTPRYLIKTRGQQVTLSCSPISGHRSVSWYQQTPGQGLQFLFEYFSETQRNKGNFPGRFSGRQFSNSRSEMNVSTLELGDSALYLCASSPLQGTGELFFGEGSRLTVL.

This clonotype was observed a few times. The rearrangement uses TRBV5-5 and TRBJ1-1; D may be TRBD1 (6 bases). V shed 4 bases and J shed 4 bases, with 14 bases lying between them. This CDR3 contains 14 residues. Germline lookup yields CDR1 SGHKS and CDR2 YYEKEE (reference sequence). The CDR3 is CASSIQGRATEAFF. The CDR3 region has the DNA TGTGCCAGCAGCATCCAGGGGAGGGCCACTGAAGCTTTCTTT.

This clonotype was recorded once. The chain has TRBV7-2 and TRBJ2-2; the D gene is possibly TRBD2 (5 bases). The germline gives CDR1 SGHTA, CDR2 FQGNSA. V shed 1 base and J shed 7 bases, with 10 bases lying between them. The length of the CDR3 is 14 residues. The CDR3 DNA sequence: TGTGCCAGCAGCTTAGGGACTCTGCTCGGGGAGCTGTTTTTT. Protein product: CASSLGTLLGELFF.

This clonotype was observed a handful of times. CDR3 region: CSAPELVTRVYEQYF. CDR3 nucleotides: TGCAGTGCCCCAGAGCTTGTGACTAGGGTCTACGAGCAGTACTTC. This rearrangement joins TRBV20-1 to TRBJ2-7, with D maybe TRBD2 (6 bases). V gave up 6 bases and J gave up 3 bases, with 21 bases separating them. The CDR3 totals 15 residues. Germline CDR1 reads DFQATT; CDR2 reads SNEGSKA (reference sequence).

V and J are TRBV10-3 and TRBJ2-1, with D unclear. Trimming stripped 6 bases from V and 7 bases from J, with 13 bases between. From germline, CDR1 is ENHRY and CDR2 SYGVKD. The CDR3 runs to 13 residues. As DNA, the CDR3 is TGTGCCATCAGCGAGAACCTGGGAAATGAGCAGTTCTTC. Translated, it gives CAISENLGNEQFF.

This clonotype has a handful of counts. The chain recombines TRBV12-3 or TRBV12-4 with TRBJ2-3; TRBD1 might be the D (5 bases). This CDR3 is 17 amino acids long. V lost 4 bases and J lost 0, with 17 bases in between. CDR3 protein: CASSSRQRVGSTDTQYF. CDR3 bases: TGTGCCAGCAGTTCTCGACAGAGAGTGGGTAGCACAGATACGCAGTATTTT.

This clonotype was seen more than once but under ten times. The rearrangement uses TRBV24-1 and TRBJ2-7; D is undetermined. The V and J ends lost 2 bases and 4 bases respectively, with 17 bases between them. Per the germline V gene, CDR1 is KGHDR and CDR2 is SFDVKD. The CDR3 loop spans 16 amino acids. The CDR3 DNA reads TGTGCCACCAGTGATTCCACGGGCCTCAAGGCGTACGAGCAGTACTTC. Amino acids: CATSDSTGLKAYEQYF.

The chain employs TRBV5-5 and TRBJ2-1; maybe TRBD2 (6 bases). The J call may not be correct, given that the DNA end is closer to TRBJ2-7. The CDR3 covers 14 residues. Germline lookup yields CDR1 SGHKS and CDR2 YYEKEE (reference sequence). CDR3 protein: CASSFGGESYEQYF. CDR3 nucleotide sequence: TGTGCCAGCAGCTTCGGCGGGGAGTCCTACGAGCAGTACTTC.

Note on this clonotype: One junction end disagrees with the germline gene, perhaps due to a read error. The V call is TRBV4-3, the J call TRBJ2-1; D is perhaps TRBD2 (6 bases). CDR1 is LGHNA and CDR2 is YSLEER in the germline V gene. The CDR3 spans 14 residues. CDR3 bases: TGCGCCAGCAGCCAAGAGTTTGGTAGCGGAGAGGAGCTCTTC. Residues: CASSQEFGSGEELF.

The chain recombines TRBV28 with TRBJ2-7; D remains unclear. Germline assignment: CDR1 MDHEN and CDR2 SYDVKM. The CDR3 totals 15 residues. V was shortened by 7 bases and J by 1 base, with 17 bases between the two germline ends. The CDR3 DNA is TGTGCCAGCACTTCCGGGCAACTTGGATCCTACGAGCAGTACTTC. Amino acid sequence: CASTSGQLGSYEQYF.

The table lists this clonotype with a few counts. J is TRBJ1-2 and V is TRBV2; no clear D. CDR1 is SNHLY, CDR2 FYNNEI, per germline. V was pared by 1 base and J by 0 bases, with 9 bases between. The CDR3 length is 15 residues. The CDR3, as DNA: TGTGCCAGCAGTGAAGTTGTAGCATCTAACTATGGCTACACCTTC. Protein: CASSEVVASNYGYTF.

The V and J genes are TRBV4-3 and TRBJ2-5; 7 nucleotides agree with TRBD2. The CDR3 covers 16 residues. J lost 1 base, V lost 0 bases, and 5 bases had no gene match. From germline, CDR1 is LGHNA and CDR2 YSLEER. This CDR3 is CASSQDRGGTQETQYF. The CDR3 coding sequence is TGCGCCAGCAGCCAAGATAGGGGAGGGACCCAAGAGACCCAGTACTTC.

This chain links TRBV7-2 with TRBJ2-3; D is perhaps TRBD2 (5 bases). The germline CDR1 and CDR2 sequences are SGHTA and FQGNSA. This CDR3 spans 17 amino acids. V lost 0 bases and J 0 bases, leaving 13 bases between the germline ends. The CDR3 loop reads CASSLAGAAISTDTQYF. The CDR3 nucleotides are TGTGCCAGCAGCTTAGCGGGAGCGGCAATAAGCACAGATACGCAGTATTTT.

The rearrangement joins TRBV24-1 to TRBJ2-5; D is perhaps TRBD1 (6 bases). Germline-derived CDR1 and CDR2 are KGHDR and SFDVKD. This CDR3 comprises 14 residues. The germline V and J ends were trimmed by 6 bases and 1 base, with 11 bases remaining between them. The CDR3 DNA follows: TGTGCCACCAGTCCCCTGGGGGCCCAAGAGACCCAGTACTTC. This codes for CATSPLGAQETQYF.

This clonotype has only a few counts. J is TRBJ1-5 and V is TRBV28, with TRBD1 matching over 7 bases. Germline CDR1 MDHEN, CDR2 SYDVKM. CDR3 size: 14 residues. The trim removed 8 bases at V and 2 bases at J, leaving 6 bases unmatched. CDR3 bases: TGTGCCAGCGGTTCCACAGGGGGCAATCAGCCCCAGCATTTT. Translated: CASGSTGGNQPQHF.

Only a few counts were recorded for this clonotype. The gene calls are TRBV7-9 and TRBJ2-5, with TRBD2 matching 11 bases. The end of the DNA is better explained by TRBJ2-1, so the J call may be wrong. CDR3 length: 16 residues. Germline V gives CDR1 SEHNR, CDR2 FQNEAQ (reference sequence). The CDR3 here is CASSLGALAGDNEQFF. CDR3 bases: TGTGCCAGCAGCTTAGGGGCACTAGCGGGAGACAATGAGCAGTTCTTC.

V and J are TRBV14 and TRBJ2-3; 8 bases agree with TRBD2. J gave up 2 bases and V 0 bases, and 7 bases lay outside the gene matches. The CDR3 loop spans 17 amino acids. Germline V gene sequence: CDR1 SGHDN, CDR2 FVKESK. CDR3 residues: CASSQDLRGDLTDTQYF. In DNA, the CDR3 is TGTGCCAGCAGCCAAGACCTGCGGGGGGATCTCACAGATACGCAGTATTTT. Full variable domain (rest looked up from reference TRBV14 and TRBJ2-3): EAGVTQFPSHSVIEKGQTVTLRCDPISGHDNLYWYRRVMGKEIKFLLHFVKESKQDESGMPNNRFLAERTGGTYSTLKVQPAELEDSGVYFCASSQDLRGDLTDTQYFGPGTRLTVL.

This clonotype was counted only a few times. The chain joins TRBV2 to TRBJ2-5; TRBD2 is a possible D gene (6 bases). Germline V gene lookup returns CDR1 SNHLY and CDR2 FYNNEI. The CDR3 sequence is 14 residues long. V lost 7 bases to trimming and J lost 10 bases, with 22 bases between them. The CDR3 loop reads CASTYETGAGGQYF. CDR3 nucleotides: TGTGCCAGCACTTACGAAACGGGAGCAGGAGGCCAGTACTTC.